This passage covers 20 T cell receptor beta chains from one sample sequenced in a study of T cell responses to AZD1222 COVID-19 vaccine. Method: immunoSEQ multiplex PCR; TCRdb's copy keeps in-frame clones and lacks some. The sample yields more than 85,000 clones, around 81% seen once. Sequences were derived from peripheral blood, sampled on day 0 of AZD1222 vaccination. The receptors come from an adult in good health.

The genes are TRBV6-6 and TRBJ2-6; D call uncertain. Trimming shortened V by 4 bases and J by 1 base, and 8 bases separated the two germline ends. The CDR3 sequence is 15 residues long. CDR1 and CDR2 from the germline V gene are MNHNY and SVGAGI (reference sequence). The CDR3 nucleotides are TGTGCCAGCAGTTCCGCAGGTTCTGGGGCCAACGTCCTGACTTTC. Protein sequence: CASSSAGSGANVLTF.

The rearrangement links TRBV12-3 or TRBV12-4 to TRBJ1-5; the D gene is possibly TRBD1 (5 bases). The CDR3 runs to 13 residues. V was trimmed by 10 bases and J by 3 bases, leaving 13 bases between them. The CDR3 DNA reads TGTGCCACCCGGCGGGACTACAATCAGCCCCAGCATTTT. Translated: CATRRDYNQPQHF.

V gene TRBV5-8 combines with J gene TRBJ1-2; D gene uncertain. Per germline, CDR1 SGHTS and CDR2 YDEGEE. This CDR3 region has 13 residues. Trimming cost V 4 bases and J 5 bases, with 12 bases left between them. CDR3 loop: CASSRGSGYGYTF. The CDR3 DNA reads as TGTGCCAGCAGCCGAGGATCGGGGTATGGCTACACCTTC.

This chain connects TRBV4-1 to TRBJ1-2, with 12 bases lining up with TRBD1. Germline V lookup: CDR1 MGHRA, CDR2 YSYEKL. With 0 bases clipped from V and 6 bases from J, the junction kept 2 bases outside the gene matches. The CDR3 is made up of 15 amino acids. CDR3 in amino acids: CASSQEGDRGHGYTF. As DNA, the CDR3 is TGCGCCAGCAGCCAAGAAGGGGACAGGGGGCATGGCTACACCTTC.

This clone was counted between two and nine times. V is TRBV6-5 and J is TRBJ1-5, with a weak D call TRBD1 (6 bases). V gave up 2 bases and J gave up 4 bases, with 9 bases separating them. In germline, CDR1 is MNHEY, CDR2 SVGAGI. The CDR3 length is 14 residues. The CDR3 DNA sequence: TGTGCCAGCAGTTACGCCCAGGGGAATCAGCCCCAGCATTTT. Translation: CASSYAQGNQPQHF.

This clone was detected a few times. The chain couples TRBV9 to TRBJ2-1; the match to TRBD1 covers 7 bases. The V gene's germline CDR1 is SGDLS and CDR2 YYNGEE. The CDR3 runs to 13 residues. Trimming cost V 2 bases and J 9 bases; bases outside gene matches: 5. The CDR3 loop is CASSVTGVSEQFF. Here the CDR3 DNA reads TGTGCCAGCAGCGTTACAGGGGTCTCTGAGCAGTTCTTC.

In nucleotides, the CDR3 is TGTGCCAGCAGTCCCCGGGACACCTCCTACGAGCAGTACTTC. It is translated as CASSPRDTSYEQYF. This chain connects TRBV6-5 to TRBJ2-7; perhaps TRBD1 as D (6 bases). CDR3 length equals 14 residues. V was shortened by 5 bases and J by 0 bases, with 11 bases between the two germline ends. Germline loops: CDR1 MNHEY, CDR2 SVGAGI.

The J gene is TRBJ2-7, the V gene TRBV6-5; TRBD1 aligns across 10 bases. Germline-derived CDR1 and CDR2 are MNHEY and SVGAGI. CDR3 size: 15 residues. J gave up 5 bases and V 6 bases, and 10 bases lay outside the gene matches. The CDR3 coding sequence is TGTGCCAGCAGACCACCCCCGGGACAGGGGAACGAGCAGTACTTC. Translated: CASRPPPGQGNEQYF.

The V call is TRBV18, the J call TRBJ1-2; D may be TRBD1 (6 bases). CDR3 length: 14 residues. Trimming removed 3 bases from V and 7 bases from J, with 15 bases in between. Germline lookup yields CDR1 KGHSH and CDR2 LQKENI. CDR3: CASSPTAGGRGYTF. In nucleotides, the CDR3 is TGTGCCAGCTCACCGACTGCGGGGGGCCGTGGCTACACCTTC. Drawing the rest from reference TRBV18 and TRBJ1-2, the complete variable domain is NAGVMQNPRHLVRRRGQEARLRCSPMKGHSHVYWYRQLPEEGLKFMVYLQKENIIDESGMPKERFSAEFPKEGPSILRIQQVVRGDSAAYFCASSPTAGGRGYTFGSGTRLTVV.

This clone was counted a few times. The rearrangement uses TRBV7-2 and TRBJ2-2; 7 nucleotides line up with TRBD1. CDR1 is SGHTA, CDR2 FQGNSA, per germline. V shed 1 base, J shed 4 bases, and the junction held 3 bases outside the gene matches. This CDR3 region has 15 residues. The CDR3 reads CASSLGAGGTGELFF. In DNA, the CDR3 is TGTGCCAGCAGCTTAGGGGCAGGGGGCACCGGGGAGCTGTTTTTT.

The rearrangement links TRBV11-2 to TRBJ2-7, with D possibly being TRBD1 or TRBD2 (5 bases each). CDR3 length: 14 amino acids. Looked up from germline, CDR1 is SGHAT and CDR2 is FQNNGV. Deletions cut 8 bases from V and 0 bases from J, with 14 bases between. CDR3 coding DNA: TGTGCCAGCGAAGTATGGGGGAGCTCCTACGAGCAGTACTTC. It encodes CASEVWGSSYEQYF.

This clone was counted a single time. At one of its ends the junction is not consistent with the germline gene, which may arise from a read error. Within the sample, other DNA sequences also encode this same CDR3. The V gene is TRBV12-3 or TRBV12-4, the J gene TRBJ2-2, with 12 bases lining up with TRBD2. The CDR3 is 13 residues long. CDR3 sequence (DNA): TGCGCCAGCACTAGCGGGAGGACCGGGGAGCTGTTTTTT. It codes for CASTSGRTGELFF.

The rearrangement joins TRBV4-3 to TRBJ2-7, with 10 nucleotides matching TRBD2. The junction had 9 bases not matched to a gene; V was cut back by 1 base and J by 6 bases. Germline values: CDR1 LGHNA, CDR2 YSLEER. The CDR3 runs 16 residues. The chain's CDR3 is CASSQAGAGGPREQYF. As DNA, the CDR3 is TGCGCCAGCAGCCAAGCCGGAGCGGGGGGGCCGCGCGAGCAGTACTTC.

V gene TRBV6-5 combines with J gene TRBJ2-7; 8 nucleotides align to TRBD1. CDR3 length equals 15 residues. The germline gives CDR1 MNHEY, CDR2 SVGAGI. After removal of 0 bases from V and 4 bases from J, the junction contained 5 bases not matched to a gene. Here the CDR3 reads CASSYSGQALYEQYF. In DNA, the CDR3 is TGTGCCAGCAGTTACTCGGGACAGGCGTTATACGAGCAGTACTTC.

CDR3: CASSLGTGTDTQYF. DNA for the CDR3: TGTGCCAGCAGCTTAGGGACAGGCACAGATACGCAGTATTTT. The chain is built from TRBV7-6 and TRBJ2-3; D possibly corresponds to TRBD1 (6 bases). Germline lookup yields CDR1 SGHVS and CDR2 FNYEAQ. V lost 1 base, J lost 1 base, and 6 bases lay in between. There are 14 residues in the CDR3.

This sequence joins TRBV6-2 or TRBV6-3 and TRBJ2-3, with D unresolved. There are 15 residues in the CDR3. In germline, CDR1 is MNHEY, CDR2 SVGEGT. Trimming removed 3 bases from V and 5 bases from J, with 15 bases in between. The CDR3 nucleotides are TGTGCCAGCAGTTATATTTTTGGGGATCGAGATACGCAGTATTTT. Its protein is CASSYIFGDRDTQYF.

The CDR3 is CASSALAGVIEEQYF. The CDR3 DNA is TGCGCCAGCAGCGCCCTAGCGGGAGTGATAGAAGAGCAGTACTTC. V and J are TRBV5-1 and TRBJ2-7; 10 bases align to TRBD2. The germline CDR1 and CDR2 sequences are SGHRS and YFSETQ. V dropped 4 bases and J dropped 7; count of bases not matched to a gene: 11. This CDR3 contains 15 residues. Full variable domain (remainder filled in from reference TRBV5-1 and TRBJ2-7): KAGVTQTPRYLIKTRGQQVTLSCSPISGHRSVSWYQQTPGQGLQFLFEYFSETQRNKGNFPGRFSGRQFSNSRSEMNVSTLELGDSALYLCASSALAGVIEEQYFGPGTRLTVT.

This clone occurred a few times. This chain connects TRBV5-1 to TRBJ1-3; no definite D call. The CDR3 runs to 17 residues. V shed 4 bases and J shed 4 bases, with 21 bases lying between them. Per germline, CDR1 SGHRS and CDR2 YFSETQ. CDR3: CASSLRPTPLGGNTIYF. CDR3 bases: TGCGCCAGCAGCCTTCGACCGACCCCTTTAGGCGGAAACACCATATATTTT. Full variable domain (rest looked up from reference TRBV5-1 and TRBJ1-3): KAGVTQTPRYLIKTRGQQVTLSCSPISGHRSVSWYQQTPGQGLQFLFEYFSETQRNKGNFPGRFSGRQFSNSRSEMNVSTLELGDSALYLCASSLRPTPLGGNTIYFGEGSWLTVV.

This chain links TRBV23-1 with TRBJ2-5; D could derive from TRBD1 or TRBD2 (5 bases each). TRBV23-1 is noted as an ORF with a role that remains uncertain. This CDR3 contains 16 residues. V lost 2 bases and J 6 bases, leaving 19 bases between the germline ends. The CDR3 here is CASSQVVGQGEKTQYF. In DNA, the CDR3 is TGCGCCAGCAGTCAAGTAGTGGGGCAGGGAGAGAAGACCCAGTACTTC.

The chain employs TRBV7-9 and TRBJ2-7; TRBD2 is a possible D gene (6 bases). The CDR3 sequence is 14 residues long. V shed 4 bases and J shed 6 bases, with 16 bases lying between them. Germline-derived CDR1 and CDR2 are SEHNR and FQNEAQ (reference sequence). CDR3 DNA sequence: TGTGCCAGCAGCTCCCGGGGGAGGTTCGGCGAGCAGTACTTC. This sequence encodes CASSSRGRFGEQYF.